This TCR beta chain was recovered during a study of shared clonotypes between healthy human individuals. At the level of the study: Each donor's CD8 memory used one plate, CD8 naive two, each CD4 subset three. General study findings and limits: It was the non-shared clonotypes that had lower generation probabilities than clonotypes shared by all four donors.

On this clone itself: Its antigen remains unknown.

Deep was the level used in running the assay. The data were produced by immunoSEQ multiplex PCR, yet TCRdb's version contains in-frame clones alone and is incomplete. The sample lists 2.3 million or so clones, 85% to 95% occurring once. CDR1 is MGHRA and CDR2 is YSYEKL in the germline V gene. V lost 1 base and J lost 0, with 10 bases in between. The CDR3 length is 16 residues. Input material: naive CD4+ T cells from PBMCs. Subset defined: CD45RA+ positively selected. The clonotype was recovered from a man between 18 and 29 years old in good health. Some clones in this sample may be carry-over from other donors' samples. The chain carries TRBV4-1 and TRBJ2-1; TRBD1 is a possible D gene (5 bases). The CDR3 DNA reads as TGCGCCAGCAGCCAAGGACACAGGAGCTCCTACAATGAGCAGTTCTTC. Protein sequence: CASSQGHRSSYNEQFF.